These 2 T cell receptor beta chains originate from one sample sequenced in a study of T cells in Graves' hyperthyroidism and ophthalmopathy. Amplified TCR beta CDR3 regions came from RNA transcripts. HTBI primers drove first-round RT-PCR of the TCR CDR3. One entry per CDR3 protein, called by TCRdb with MiXCR from the multiplex PCR reads. The top ten hold around a fifth of the sample, which has roughly 570,000 distinct CDR3 sequences, more than 45% seen once. The sequenced material came from peripheral blood or thyroid tissue (not recorded which). Source of these receptors: an adult woman with Graves' disease, either hyperthyroidism or ophthalmopathy (not recorded which).

The V gene is TRBV28, the J gene TRBJ2-7, with 10 bases matching TRBD2. The trim removed 7 bases at V and 0 bases at J, leaving 9 bases unmatched. The CDR3 extends over 16 amino acids. Germline CDR1 MDHEN, CDR2 SYDVKM. The CDR3 sequence: CASNAPTSGDSYEQYF. In nucleotides, the CDR3 is TGTGCCAGCAACGCCCCTACTAGCGGGGACTCCTACGAGCAGTACTTC.

The V gene is TRBV28, the J gene TRBJ1-4; D is uncertain. The CDR3 runs to 13 residues. Looked up from germline, CDR1 is MDHEN and CDR2 is SYDVKM. V was cut by 4 bases and J by 3 bases, with 6 bases left in between. In DNA form, the CDR3 reads TGTGCCAGCAGTTGGGCAGCTAATGAAAAACTGTTTTTT. Residues: CASSWAANEKLFF. The full variable domain, completed using reference TRBV28 and TRBJ1-4, is DVKVTQSSRYLVKRTGEKVFLECVQDMDHENMFWYRQDPGLGLRLIYFSYDVKMKEKGDIPEGYSVSREKKERFSLILESASTNQTSMYLCASSWAANEKLFFGSGTQLSVL.